What follows is one TCR beta chain and its context. The CDR3 has 16 amino acids. Germline V CDR1 and CDR2: LGHNT, FRNRAP. Trimming took off 5 bases at V and 7 bases at J, with 21 bases between the two ends. These data originate in a study of blood T cell repertoires in COVID-19. About the research overall: Sites across the United States, Italy and Spain contributed samples from acute and convalescent COVID-19. T cells, B-cell-depleted T cells, or PBMCs provided the cDNA or gDNA that served as material.

Original analysis: Nucleated cell counts were estimated from reference gene primer amplification. Method: immunoSEQ multiplex PCR; TCRdb's copy keeps in-frame clones and lacks some. V and J calls and clone size are given by that table; D and trimming were obtained from the DNA. The repertoire includes under 300,000 clones, 65% to 90% of them detected once, and approximately 12% sits in the top ten. The genes are TRBV12-5 and TRBJ2-1; perhaps TRBD2 as D (6 bases). Sample: peripheral blood. The clonotype originates from a human donor in a cohort sampled during active COVID-19. The DNA for the CDR3 is TGTGCTAGTGGTACCTCGGGACTTCTTGTTTCTAATGAGCAGTTCTTC. Its protein is CASGTSGLLVSNEQFF.